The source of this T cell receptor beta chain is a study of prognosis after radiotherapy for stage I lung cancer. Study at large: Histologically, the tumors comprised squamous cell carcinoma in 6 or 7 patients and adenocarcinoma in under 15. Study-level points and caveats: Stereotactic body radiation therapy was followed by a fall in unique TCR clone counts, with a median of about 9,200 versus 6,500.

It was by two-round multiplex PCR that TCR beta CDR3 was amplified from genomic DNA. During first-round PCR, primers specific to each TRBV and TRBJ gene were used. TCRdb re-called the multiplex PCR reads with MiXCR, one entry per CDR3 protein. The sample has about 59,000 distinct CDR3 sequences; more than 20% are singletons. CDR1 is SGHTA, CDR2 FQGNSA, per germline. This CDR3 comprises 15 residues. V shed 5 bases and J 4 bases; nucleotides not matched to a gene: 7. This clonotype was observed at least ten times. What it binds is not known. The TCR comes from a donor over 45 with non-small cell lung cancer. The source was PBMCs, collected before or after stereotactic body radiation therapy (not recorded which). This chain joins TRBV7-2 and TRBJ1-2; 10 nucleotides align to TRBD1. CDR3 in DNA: TGTGCCAGCAGCCCAGAGACAGGGGGCGCCTATGGCTACACCTTC. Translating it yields CASSPETGGAYGYTF.